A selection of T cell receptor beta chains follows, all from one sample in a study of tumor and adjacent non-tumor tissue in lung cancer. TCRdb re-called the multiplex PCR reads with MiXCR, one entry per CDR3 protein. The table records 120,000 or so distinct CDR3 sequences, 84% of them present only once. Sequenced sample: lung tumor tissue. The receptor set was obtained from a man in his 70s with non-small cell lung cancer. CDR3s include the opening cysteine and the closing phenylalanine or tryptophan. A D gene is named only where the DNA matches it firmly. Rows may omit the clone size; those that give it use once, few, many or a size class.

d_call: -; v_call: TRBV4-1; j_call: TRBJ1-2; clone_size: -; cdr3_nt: TGCGCCAGTAGCCAAGAGGGCAGGGTTAACTGTGGCTACACCTTC; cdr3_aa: CASSQEGRVNCGYTF
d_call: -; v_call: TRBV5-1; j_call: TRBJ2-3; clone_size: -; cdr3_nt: TGCGCCAGCAGATCGGCAGGGAACACAAATACGCAGTATTTT; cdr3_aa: CASRSAGNTNTQYF
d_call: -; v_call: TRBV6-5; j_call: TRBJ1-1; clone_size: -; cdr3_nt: TGTGCCAGCAATTACACTCGGACCGGGGCAGGCGGAGCTTTCTTT; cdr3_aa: CASNYTRTGAGGAFF
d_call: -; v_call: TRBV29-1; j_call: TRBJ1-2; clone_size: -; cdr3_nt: TGCTGCGTGACAACTAACTATGGCTACACCTTC; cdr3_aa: CCVTTNYGYTF
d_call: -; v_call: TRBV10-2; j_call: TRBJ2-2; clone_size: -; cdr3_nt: TGCGCCAACAGTGATCTGGGGGCTACCGGGGAGCTGTTATTT; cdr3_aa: CANSDLGATGELLF
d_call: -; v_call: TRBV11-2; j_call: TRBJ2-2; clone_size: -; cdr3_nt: TGTGTCAGAAGCCTGGACAGTCAGTCCGGGGAGCTGTCTTTT; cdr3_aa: CVRSLDSQSGELSF
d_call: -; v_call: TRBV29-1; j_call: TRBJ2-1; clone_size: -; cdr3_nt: TGCAAGGGGGAACGAGGGGGGGAGACCCAGTTCTTC; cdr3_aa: CKGERGGETQFF
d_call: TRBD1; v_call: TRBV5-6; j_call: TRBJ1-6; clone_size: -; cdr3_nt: TGTGCCAGCAGCAGCCTAGGGGGCTCGGATAAATCACCCCTCCGTTTT; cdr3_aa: CASSSLGGSDKSPLRF
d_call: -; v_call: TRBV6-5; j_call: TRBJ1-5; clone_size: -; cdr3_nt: TGTGCCAGCAGCAGGGACATTTATCAGGCCCAACATTTT; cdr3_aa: CASSRDIYQAQHF
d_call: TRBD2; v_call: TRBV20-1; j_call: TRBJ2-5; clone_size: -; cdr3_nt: TGCAGTGCTAGCTGTCTAGCGGAAGAGACCCAGTACTTC; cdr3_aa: CSASCLAEETQYF
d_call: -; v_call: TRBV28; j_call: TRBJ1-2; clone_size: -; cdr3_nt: TGTGCCATCGAAGACAAGGTCTTCCCTTGGGACACCTTC; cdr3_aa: CAIEDKVFPWDTF
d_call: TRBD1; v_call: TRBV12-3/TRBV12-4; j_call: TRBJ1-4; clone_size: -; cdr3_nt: TGTGCCAGCAGTATGACAGCTGTGACAGGGGGCCGGTCTAATGAAAAACTGTTTTTT; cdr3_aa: CASSMTAVTGGRSNEKLFF
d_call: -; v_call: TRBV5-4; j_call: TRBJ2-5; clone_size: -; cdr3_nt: TGTGCCAGCAGCTCGGGTGGCACTGTTGAGACCCGGTACTTC; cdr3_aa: CASSSGGTVETRYF
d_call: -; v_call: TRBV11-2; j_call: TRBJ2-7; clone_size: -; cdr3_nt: TGTGCCAGCAGCCCGTACTCCGAGACGACCTACGAGCAGTATTTC; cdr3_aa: CASSPYSETTYEQYF
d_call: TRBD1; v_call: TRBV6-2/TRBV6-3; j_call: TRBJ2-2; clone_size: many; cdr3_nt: TGTGCCAGCAGTCCCGGGACAGGGGACACCGGGGAGCTGTTTTTT; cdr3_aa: CASSPGTGDTGELFF
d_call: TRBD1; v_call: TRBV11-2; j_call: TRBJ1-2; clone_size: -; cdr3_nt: TGTGCGAGCAGCCCGACAGGGGGTACCTATGGCTATATCTTC; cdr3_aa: CASSPTGGTYGYIF
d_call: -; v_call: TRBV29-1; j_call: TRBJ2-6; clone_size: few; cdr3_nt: TGCATCGTTCAACGGAGGGTAACTGGGGCCAACGTCCTGACTTTC; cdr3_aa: CIVQRRVTGANVLTF
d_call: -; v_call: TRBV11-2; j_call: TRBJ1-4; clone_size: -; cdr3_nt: TGTGCCAGCAGCTTAGCAAAGGGGATAGGTAATGAAAGGCTGTTTTTT; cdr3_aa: CASSLAKGIGNERLFF
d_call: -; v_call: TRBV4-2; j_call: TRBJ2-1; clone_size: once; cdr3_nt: TGTTCCAGCAGGGGCAACAATGAACAGTTCTTC; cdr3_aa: CSSRGNNEQFF
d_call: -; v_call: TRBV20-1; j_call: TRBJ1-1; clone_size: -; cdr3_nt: TGCAGTCCTAGATCCGAGTCCGGGGACACTGAAGCTTTCTTT; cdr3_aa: CSPRSESGDTEAFF
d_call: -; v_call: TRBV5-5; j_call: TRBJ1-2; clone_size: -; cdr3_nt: TGTGCCAGCAGCTTGGCCGTGAACTGTGGGTACACCTTC; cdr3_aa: CASSLAVNCGYTF
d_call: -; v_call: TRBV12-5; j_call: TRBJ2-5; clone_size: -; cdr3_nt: TGTGCTAGTGGTCTAACCACAGAGACCCAGTACTTC; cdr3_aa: CASGLTTETQYF
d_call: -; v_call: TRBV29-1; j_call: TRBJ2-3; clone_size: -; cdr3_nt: TGCAGCGTTGCTTCGGACACAGATACGCAGTATTTT; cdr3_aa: CSVASDTDTQYF
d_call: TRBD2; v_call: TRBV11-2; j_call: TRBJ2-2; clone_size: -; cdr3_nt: TGTGTCAGCAGCCCCCTATCGGGGGGGACCGGTGAGCCGTTTTTT; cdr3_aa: CVSSPLSGGTGEPFF
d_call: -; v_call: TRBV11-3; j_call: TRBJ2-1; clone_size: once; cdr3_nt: TGTGCCAGCAGCTTAGATCCCAGGGGGGGCAGGGGTGAACATTTCTTC; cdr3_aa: CASSLDPRGGRGEHFF
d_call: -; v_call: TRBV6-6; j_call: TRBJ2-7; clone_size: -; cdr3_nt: TGTTCCAGTAGTTATGGGTATGGACAGTATCGCAACTACGAGCAGTACTTC; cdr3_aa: CSSSYGYGQYRNYEQYF
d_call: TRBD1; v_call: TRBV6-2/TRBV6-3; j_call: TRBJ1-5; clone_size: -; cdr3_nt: TGTACCAGGAGTTATCTGGACAGGAGCAATCAGCCCCAGCATTTT; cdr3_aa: CTRSYLDRSNQPQHF
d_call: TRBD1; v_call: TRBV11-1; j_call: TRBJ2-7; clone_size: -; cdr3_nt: TGTGCCAGCGGCCTATCGCGACAGGGGGCCTACGAGCAGTATTTC; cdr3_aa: CASGLSRQGAYEQYF
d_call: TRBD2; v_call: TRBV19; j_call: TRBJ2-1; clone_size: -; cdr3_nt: TGTGCCAGTAGTATCCGGGCGGGGCGGGAGTTAACCTACAATGTGCAGTTCTTC; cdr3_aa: CASSIRAGRELTYNVQFF
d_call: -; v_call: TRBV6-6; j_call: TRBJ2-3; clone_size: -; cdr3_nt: TGTGCCAGCACCGGCCGGAAGTCTAGTTCAGATACGCAGTATTTT; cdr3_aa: CASTGRKSSSDTQYF
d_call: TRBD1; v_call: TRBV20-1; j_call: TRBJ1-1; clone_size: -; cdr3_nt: TGCAGTGCTAAAGATGGCGAGACAGGGGACACGAACACTGAAGCTTTCTTT; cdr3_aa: CSAKDGETGDTNTEAFF
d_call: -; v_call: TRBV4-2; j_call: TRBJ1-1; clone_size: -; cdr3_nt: TGTGTTAGCAGTCGGACAGATTTTATTGAAGCTTTTTTT; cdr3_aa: CVSSRTDFIEAFF
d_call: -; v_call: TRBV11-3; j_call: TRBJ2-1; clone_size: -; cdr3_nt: TGTGCCGGCTCGGACAGACGCAATGAGCAGTTCTTC; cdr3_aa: CAGSDRRNEQFF
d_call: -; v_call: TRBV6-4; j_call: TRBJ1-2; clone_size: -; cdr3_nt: TGTGCCAGCGGTGACACCACTGGGACATGCTTTTTGACCTTC; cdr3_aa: CASGDTTGTCFLTF
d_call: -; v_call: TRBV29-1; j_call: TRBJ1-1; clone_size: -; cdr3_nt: TGCAGCGGCATAATCGACACGGGGAACACTGAAACTTTCTTT; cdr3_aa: CSGIIDTGNTETFF